The clone carrying this TCR beta chain was detected many times. These data come from a study of Graves' ophthalmopathy and Graves' hyperthyroidism. TCR beta CDR3 regions were amplified from RNA transcripts. In the first round, RT-PCR was carried out with HTBI primers, and a multiplex PCR formed the second round. TCRdb recomputed calls from the multiplex PCR reads with MiXCR, one row per CDR3 protein. Of approximately 210,000 distinct CDR3 sequences listed, about 32% are singletons. Trimming cost V 3 bases and J 6 bases, with 15 bases left between them. The CDR3 spans 15 residues. Looked up from germline, CDR1 is MDHEN and CDR2 is SYDVKM.

Sequencing was done on a sample of peripheral blood. The source of this sequence is a man aged 50-60 years with Graves' ophthalmopathy. The chain combines TRBV28 with TRBJ1-5; tentative D call: TRBD1 (6 bases). CDR3 nucleotides: TGTGCCAGCAGTTTCAGGGGACGGTGGGGTCAGCCCCAGCATTTT. Encoded protein: CASSFRGRWGQPQHF.